The 8 T cell receptor beta chains listed next were all sequenced from one sample in a study of cytomegalovirus exposure and HLA in healthy donors. With 60 Vbeta and 13 Jbeta primers, the PCR was carried out. TCRdb's table, derived via immunoSEQ multiplex PCR, lists solely in-frame clones and lacks some. The table includes under 95,000 clones, more than 60% detected once. The specimen sequenced was PBMCs. The source is a boy between 5 and 17 years old in good health and CMV-seronegative.

The V gene is TRBV7-9, the J gene TRBJ2-2, with D uncertain. The CDR3 length is 13 residues. Trimming pared 5 bases from V and 2 bases from J, leaving 6 bases between. Germline V gene lookup returns CDR1 SEHNR and CDR2 FQNEAQ (reference sequence). CDR3 in DNA: TGTGCCAGCAGCACTCAAAACACCGGGGAGCTGTTTTTT. It translates to CASSTQNTGELFF.

This rearrangement joins TRBV29-1 to TRBJ2-5, with 7 bases that match TRBD1. TRBJ2-7 matches the DNA end more closely, so the J call is doubtful. The CDR3 is 12 residues long. Germline values: CDR1 SQVTM, CDR2 ANQGSEA. The CDR3 coding sequence is TGCAGCGTCAACAGGGGACCCTACGAGCAGTACTTC. The encoded protein is CSVNRGPYEQYF.

The chain recombines TRBV6-7 with TRBJ1-6; 8 bases line up with TRBD1. TRBV6-7 is an ORF for which the function is uncertain. CDR3 length: 16 residues. The ends lost 5 bases at V and 10 bases at J; junction bases unmatched: 13. CDR3 nucleotides: TGTGCCAGCAGTGCCGGACAGGGAAGGGGTGGATCACCCCTCCACTTT. This translates into CASSAGQGRGGSPLHF.

The chain links TRBV19 to TRBJ2-7, with D hard to call. V shed 4 bases and J shed 3 bases, with 13 bases lying between them. This CDR3 contains 14 residues. Germline values: CDR1 LNHDA, CDR2 SQIVND (reference sequence). Here the CDR3 reads CASSTTGTHYEQYF. The CDR3, as DNA: TGTGCCAGTAGTACGACTGGCACCCACTACGAGCAGTACTTC.

This clone was detected a few times. The chain combines TRBV30 with TRBJ1-5; TRBD1 matches 7 bases. Germline-derived CDR1 and CDR2 are GTSNPN and SVGIG (reference sequence). The CDR3 contains 12 residues. J gave up 3 bases and V 5 bases, and 1 base lay outside the gene matches. Here the CDR3 reads CAWGQDNQPQHF. CDR3 in DNA: TGTGCCTGGGGACAGGACAATCAGCCCCAGCATTTT.

The chain couples TRBV14 to TRBJ1-1; D perhaps matches TRBD1 (6 bases). The germline V gene has CDR1 SGHDN and CDR2 FVKESK. The CDR3 spans 16 residues. Trimming left V 2 bases short and J 0 bases short, with 13 bases between. This CDR3 reads CASSQLTGTMNTEAFF. In DNA, the CDR3 is TGTGCCAGCAGCCAACTTACCGGGACAATGAACACTGAAGCTTTCTTT.

The V and J genes are TRBV9 and TRBJ2-1; 9 bases match TRBD1. The ends lost 4 bases at V and 9 bases at J; junction bases unmatched: 11. CDR1 and CDR2 (germline): SGDLS, YYNGEE. The CDR3 runs to 15 residues. CDR3 amino acids: CASSSTGQGGGEQFF. CDR3 nucleotides: TGTGCCAGCAGCTCCACGGGACAGGGTGGTGGTGAGCAGTTCTTC.

The J gene is TRBJ2-3, the V gene TRBV4-3; the match to TRBD1 covers 9 bases. The V segment lost 4 bases and the J segment 2 bases; nucleotides outside the gene matches: 4. The CDR3 covers 15 residues. Germline V gives CDR1 LGHNA, CDR2 YSLEER. CDR3 residues: CASSPDRGNTDTQYF. DNA for the CDR3: TGCGCCAGCAGCCCAGACAGGGGGAACACAGATACGCAGTATTTT.